Here is one T cell receptor beta chain with its context. Its antigen is not known. This record comes from a study of shared clonotypes between healthy human individuals. Some clones are missing from TCRdb's copy, which holds only in-frame ones; the method was immunoSEQ multiplex PCR. Found here are roughly 1 million clones, about 75% of them singletons; the top ten hold roughly 1.5%. Overall study findings and caveats: Researchers found naive subsets generally carried larger estimated richness than memory subsets.

Germline V gives CDR1 MGHRA, CDR2 YSYEKL. The junction had 5 bases not matched to a gene; V was cut back by 3 bases and J by 0 bases. The CDR3 consists of 16 residues. The receptor was derived from a man aged 18 to 35 in good health. V gene TRBV4-1 combines with J gene TRBJ2-3, with 8 bases identical to TRBD2. The sample comprised memory CD4+ T cells sorted from blood. As to subset: CD45RA-negative fraction. DNA of the CDR3: TGCGCCAGCAGCCAGGTTAGCGGGGCAAGCACAGATACGCAGTATTTT. Protein product: CASSQVSGASTDTQYF.